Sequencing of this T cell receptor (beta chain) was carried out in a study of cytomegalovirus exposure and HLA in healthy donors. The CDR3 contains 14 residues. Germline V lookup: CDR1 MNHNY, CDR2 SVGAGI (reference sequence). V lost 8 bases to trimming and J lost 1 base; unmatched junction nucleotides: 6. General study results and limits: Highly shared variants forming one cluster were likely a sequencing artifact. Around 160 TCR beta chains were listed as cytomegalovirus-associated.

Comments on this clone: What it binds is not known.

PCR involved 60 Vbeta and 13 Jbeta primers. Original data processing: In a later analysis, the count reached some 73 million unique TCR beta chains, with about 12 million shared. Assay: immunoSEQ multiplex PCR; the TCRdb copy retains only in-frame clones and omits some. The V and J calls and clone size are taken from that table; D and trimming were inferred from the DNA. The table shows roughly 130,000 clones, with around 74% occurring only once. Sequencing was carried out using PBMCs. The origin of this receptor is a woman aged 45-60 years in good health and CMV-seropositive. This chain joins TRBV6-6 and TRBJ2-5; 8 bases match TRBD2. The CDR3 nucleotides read TGTGCCAGCGGATTTAGCGGGGCCCAAGAGACCCAGTACTTC. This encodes CASGFSGAQETQYF.